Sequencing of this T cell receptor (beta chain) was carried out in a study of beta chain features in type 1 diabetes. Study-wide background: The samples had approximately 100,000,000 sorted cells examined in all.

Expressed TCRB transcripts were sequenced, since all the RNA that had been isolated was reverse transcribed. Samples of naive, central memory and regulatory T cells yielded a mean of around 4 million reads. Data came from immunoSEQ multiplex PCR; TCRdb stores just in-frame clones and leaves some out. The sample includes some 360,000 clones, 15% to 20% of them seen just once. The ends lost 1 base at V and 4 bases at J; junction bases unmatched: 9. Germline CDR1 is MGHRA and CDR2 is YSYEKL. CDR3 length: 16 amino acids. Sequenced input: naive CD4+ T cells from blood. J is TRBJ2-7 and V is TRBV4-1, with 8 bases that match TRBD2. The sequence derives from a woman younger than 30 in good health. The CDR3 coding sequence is TGCGCCAGCAGCCAAGTTGGCGGGAGGAGGTCGTACGAGCAGTACTTC. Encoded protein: CASSQVGGRRSYEQYF.